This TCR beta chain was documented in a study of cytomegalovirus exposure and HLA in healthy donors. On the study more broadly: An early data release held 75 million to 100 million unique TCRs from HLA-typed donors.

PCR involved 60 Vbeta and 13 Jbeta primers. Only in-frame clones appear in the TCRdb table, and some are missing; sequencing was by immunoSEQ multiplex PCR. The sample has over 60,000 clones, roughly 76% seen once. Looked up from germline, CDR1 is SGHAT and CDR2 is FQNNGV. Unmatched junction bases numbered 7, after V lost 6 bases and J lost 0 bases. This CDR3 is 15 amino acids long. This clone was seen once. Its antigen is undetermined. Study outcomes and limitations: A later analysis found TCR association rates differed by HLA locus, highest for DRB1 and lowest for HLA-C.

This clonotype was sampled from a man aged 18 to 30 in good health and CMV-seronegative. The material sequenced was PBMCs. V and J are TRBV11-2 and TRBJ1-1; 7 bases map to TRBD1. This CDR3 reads CASRRPGGMNTEAFF. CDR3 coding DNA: TGTGCCAGCAGACGCCCAGGGGGTATGAACACTGAAGCTTTCTTT. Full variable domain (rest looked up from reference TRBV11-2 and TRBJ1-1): EAGVAQSPRYKIIEKRQSVAFWCNPISGHATLYWYQQILGQGPKLLIQFQNNGVVDDSQLPKDRFSAERLKGVDSTLKIQPAKLEDSAVYLCASRRPGGMNTEAFFGQGTRLTVV.